The entry below describes one TCR beta chain. Its matching antigen is unknown. The entry originates in a study of blood T cells in healthy people across ages. A second PCR of roughly 7 to 11 cycles used a sample-barcoded 5' primer and a J-beta primer mix. TCRdb re-derived calls from the 5' RACE reads in MiXCR, one entry per CDR3 protein. The repertoire holds around 800,000 distinct CDR3 sequences, with around 45% as singletons. Overall study findings and caveats: Per-million-T-cell TCR beta diversity fell roughly linearly with age. The lack of PBMC sorting stopped any conclusive naive versus antigen-experienced comparison.

This sequence was found in a man aged 55-75 years in good health. Sequenced material: blood.

The CDR3 nucleotides read TGCAGCGTTGAGCCGCTCACAGGGGACCACACAGATACGCAGTATTTT. It codes for CSVEPLTGDHTDTQYF. The chain couples TRBV29-1 to TRBJ2-3, with TRBD1 matching over 7 bases. J lost 2 bases, V lost 3 bases, and 11 bases had no gene match. Germline V gene data show CDR1 as SQVTM and CDR2 as ANQGSEA. This CDR3 has 16 residues.